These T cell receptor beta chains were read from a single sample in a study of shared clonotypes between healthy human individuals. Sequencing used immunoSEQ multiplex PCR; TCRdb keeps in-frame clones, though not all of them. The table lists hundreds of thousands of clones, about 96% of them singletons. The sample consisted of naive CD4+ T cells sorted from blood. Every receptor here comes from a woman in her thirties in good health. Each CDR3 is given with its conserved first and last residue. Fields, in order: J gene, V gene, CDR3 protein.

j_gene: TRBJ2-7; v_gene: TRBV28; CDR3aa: CASSPGPPHEQYF
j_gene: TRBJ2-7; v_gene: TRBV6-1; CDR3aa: CASSERDREDEQYF
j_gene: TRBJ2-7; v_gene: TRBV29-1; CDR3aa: CSVEDPPGKGHSSYEQYF
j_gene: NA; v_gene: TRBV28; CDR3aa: CASSPEGFNEQYF
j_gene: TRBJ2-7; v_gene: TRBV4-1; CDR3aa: CASSPRREYYEQYF
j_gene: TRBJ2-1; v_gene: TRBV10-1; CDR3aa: CASSEGLARYNEQFF
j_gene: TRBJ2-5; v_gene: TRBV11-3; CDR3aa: CASSRSGPGETQYF
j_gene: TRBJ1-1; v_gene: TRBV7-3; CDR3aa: CASSLKQGATEAFF
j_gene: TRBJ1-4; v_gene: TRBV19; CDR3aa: CASSINPRGLGEKLFF
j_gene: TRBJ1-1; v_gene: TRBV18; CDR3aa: CASSPGGENTEAFF
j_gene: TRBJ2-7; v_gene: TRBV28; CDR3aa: CASSPREGEGHNEQYF
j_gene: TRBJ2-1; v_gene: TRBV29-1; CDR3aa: CSTKKDLAGALNEQFF